Following are 29 T cell receptor beta chains from one sample sequenced in a study of OX40 agonist ivuxolimab in advanced cancers. Measured with immunoSEQ multiplex PCR; TCRdb has only the in-frame clones, and not every one. The sample carries more than 45,000 clones, about 90% recorded once. The specimen comprised CD4+ or CD8+ T cells sorted from blood, sampled in a trial of the OX40 agonist ivuxolimab. Receptor source: an adult with an advanced solid tumor such as melanoma, head and neck, liver or kidney cancer.

J is TRBJ2-7 and V is TRBV15, with D possibly being TRBD1 (6 bases). The CDR3 runs to 15 residues. Trimming removed 1 base from V and 4 bases from J, with 14 bases in between. The germline gives CDR1 LNHNV, CDR2 YYDKDF (reference sequence). This CDR3 is CATSRGRGQFYEQYF. The CDR3 DNA reads TGTGCCACCAGCAGAGGAAGGGGACAATTTTACGAGCAGTACTTC.

J is TRBJ2-7 and V is TRBV5-4, with D possibly TRBD2 on 7 matching bases. The V gene lost 3 bases and the J gene lost 2 bases, with 15 bases spanning the gap. Germline assignment: CDR1 SGHNT and CDR2 YYREEE (reference sequence). The CDR3 totals 15 residues. The CDR3 nucleotides are TGTGCCAGCAGCTCACCCGGGGGGCAGACCTACGAGCAGTACGTC. Its translation: CASSSPGGQTYEQYV.

V gene TRBV6-6 combines with J gene TRBJ1-5; D call uncertain. Trimming took 5 bases from V and 7 from J, leaving 12 bases between them. The germline V gene encodes CDR1 MNHNY and CDR2 SVGAGI (reference sequence). The CDR3 is 13 residues long. CDR3: CASSGSVQQPQHF. Written as DNA, the CDR3 is TGTGCCAGCAGTGGCAGCGTTCAACAGCCCCAGCATTTT.

The V gene is TRBV28, the J gene TRBJ2-5; no firm D call. Germline V gene lookup returns CDR1 MDHEN and CDR2 SYDVKM. V was pared by 2 bases and J by 5 bases, with 3 bases between. The CDR3 runs 11 residues. The CDR3 region is CASSLHETQYF. CDR3 in DNA: TGTGCCAGCAGTTTACATGAGACCCAGTACTTC.

The V call is TRBV5-6, the J call TRBJ2-1, with D possibly being TRBD1 or TRBD2 (5 bases each). Trimming shortened V by 5 bases and J by 8 bases, and 17 bases separated the two germline ends. CDR3 size: 14 residues. The germline CDR1 and CDR2 sequences are SGHDT and YYEEEE. The CDR3 protein is CASRAGTLFDEQFF. CDR3 DNA sequence: TGTGCCAGCAGGGCCGGGACCCTGTTTGATGAGCAGTTCTTC.

The gene calls are TRBV28 and TRBJ2-1; D gene uncertain. This CDR3 is built from 15 residues. The V and J ends lost 0 bases and 0 bases respectively, with 6 bases between them. Germline-derived CDR1 and CDR2 are MDHEN and SYDVKM. The CDR3 sequence is CASSLWGSSYNEQFF. The CDR3 bases are TGTGCCAGCAGTTTATGGGGTAGCTCCTACAATGAGCAGTTCTTC.

This clone was seen a single time. V is TRBV4-1 and J is TRBJ2-3; 7 bases fit TRBD1. CDR3 length: 14 amino acids. Unmatched junction bases numbered 4, after V lost 3 bases and J lost 4 bases. The germline V gene encodes CDR1 MGHRA and CDR2 YSYEKL. CDR3 region: CASSQQTGSDTQYF. For the CDR3, the DNA is TGCGCCAGCAGCCAGCAGACAGGGTCAGATACGCAGTATTTT.

This chain links TRBV7-6 with TRBJ1-1, with D uncertain. The length of the CDR3 is 15 residues. The germline V gene has CDR1 SGHVS and CDR2 FNYEAQ. V lost 1 base and J lost 0, with 9 bases in between. This CDR3 reads CASSLDFGVNTEAFF. The CDR3 nucleotides are TGTGCCAGCAGCTTAGATTTCGGAGTGAACACTGAAGCTTTCTTT. The full variable domain, its missing parts supplied by reference TRBV7-6 and TRBJ1-1, is GAGVSQSPRYKVTKRGQDVALRCDPISGHVSLYWYRQALGQGPEFLTYFNYEAQQDKSGLPNDRFSAERPEGSISTLTIQRTEQRDSAMYRCASSLDFGVNTEAFFGQGTRLTVV.

The chain uses TRBV28 and TRBJ1-2; maybe TRBD1 (6 bases). CDR3 length: 14 amino acids. V lost 3 bases and J 7 bases, leaving 15 bases between the germline ends. Germline loops: CDR1 MDHEN, CDR2 SYDVKM. The CDR3 DNA is TGTGCCAGCAGTTTTCGCACAGGGCGGAGTGGCTACACCTTC. It is translated as CASSFRTGRSGYTF.

The chain recombines TRBV7-3 with TRBJ2-1, with a possible D match to TRBD1 (6 bases). V lost 5 bases to trimming and J lost 1 base, with 15 bases between them. The CDR3 has 16 residues. The germline V gene encodes CDR1 SGHTA and CDR2 FQGTGA. In DNA, the CDR3 is TGTGCCAGCAGCACCACAGGACAGAGTTCCTACAATGAGCAGTTCTTC. This codes for CASSTTGQSSYNEQFF. Supplemented by reference TRBV7-3 and TRBJ2-1, the full variable domain reads GAGVSQTPSNKVTEKGKYVELRCDPISGHTALYWYRQSLGQGPEFLIYFQGTGAADDSGLPNDRFFAVRPEGSVSTLKIQRTERGDSAVYLCASSTTGQSSYNEQFFGPGTRLTVL.

The chain is built from TRBV7-9 and TRBJ2-3; D gene ambiguous. Germline CDR1 is SEHNR and CDR2 is FQNEAQ (reference sequence). The CDR3 is 15 residues long. The germline V and J ends were trimmed by 1 base and 4 bases, with 12 bases remaining between them. As DNA, the CDR3 is TGTGCCAGCAGCTTAGTATCTCGGCCTCCAGATACGCAGTATTTT. Its protein product is CASSLVSRPPDTQYF. Drawing the rest from reference TRBV7-9 and TRBJ2-3, the complete variable domain is DTGVSQNPRHKITKRGQNVTFRCDPISEHNRLYWYRQTLGQGPEFLTYFQNEAQLEKSRLLSDRFSAERPKGSFSTLEIQRTEQGDSAMYLCASSLVSRPPDTQYFGPGTRLTVL.

This chain joins TRBV28 and TRBJ1-1; tentative D call: TRBD1 (6 bases). The germline V and J ends were trimmed by 3 bases and 1 base, with 9 bases remaining between them. The CDR3 length is 14 residues. Germline V gene sequence: CDR1 MDHEN, CDR2 SYDVKM. CDR3 bases: TGTGCCAGCAGTTTTACAGGGCGGAACACTGAAGCTTTCTTT. It translates to CASSFTGRNTEAFF. The variable domain in full, completed from reference TRBV28 and TRBJ1-1, reads DVKVTQSSRYLVKRTGEKVFLECVQDMDHENMFWYRQDPGLGLRLIYFSYDVKMKEKGDIPEGYSVSREKKERFSLILESASTNQTSMYLCASSFTGRNTEAFFGQGTRLTVV.

This chain connects TRBV30 to TRBJ2-1; D is possibly TRBD1 (5 bases). Deletions cut 4 bases from V and 7 bases from J, with 11 bases between. The CDR3 spans 12 residues. CDR1 is GTSNPN and CDR2 is SVGIG in the germline V gene (reference sequence). CDR3 nucleotides: TGTGCCTGGAATGAGGCAGGGAATGAGCAGTTCTTC. Translated: CAWNEAGNEQFF.

Only one count was recorded for this clone. The rearrangement uses TRBV19 and TRBJ1-1, with D tentatively TRBD1 (5 bases). V was pared by 5 bases and J by 4 bases, with 14 bases between. This CDR3 has 14 residues. Germline V gene data show CDR1 as LNHDA and CDR2 as SQIVND (reference sequence). The CDR3 nucleotides are TGTGCCAGTAGTCCATATCAGGGTGGCACTGAAGCTTTCTTT. Translating gives CASSPYQGGTEAFF. Full variable domain (remainder filled in from reference TRBV19 and TRBJ1-1): DGGITQSPKYLFRKEGQNVTLSCEQNLNHDAMYWYRQDPGQGLRLIYYSQIVNDFQKGDIAEGYSVSREKKESFPLTVTSAQKNPTAFYLCASSPYQGGTEAFFGQGTRLTVV.

This clone has a single count. This chain joins TRBV5-1 and TRBJ2-1; 13 bases match TRBD2. After removal of 4 bases from V and 5 bases from J, the junction contained 9 bases not matched to a gene. Germline CDR1 SGHRS, CDR2 YFSETQ. There are 17 residues in the CDR3. The chain's CDR3 is CASSPGLAGPVNNEQFF. Here the CDR3 DNA reads TGCGCCAGCAGCCCGGGACTAGCGGGGCCAGTTAACAATGAGCAGTTCTTC.

This sequence joins TRBV6-4 and TRBJ1-5, with 10 bases fitting TRBD1. Germline CDR1 is MRHNA and CDR2 is SNTAGT. V lost 6 bases and J lost 4; bases outside the gene matches: 3. CDR3 length: 14 amino acids. The CDR3 DNA reads TGTGCCAGCAGGGGGACAGGGGAAAATCAGCCCCAGCATTTT. It yields the protein CASRGTGENQPQHF.

V gene TRBV19 combines with J gene TRBJ2-2; the D is unclear. Germline lookup yields CDR1 LNHDA and CDR2 SQIVND (reference sequence). This CDR3 region has 14 residues. Trimming stripped 3 bases from V and 0 bases from J, with 5 bases between. The CDR3 coding sequence is TGTGCCAGTAGTATCGATACGAACACCGGGGAGCTGTTTTTT. Protein: CASSIDTNTGELFF.

This clone was recorded once. The rearrangement joins TRBV2 to TRBJ2-5; the D is unclear. CDR1 is SNHLY, CDR2 FYNNEI, per germline. V was trimmed by 6 bases and J by 3 bases, leaving 11 bases between them. This CDR3 is 13 amino acids long. The CDR3 DNA follows: TGTGCCAGCAGGCGGACCAGCGAAGAGACCCAGTACTTC. It yields the protein CASRRTSEETQYF.

The chain links TRBV19 to TRBJ1-2, with D possibly being TRBD1 (6 bases). V was pared by 6 bases and J by 0 bases, with 14 bases between. Germline V lookup: CDR1 LNHDA, CDR2 SQIVND (reference sequence). The CDR3 consists of 15 residues. The CDR3 DNA is TGTGCCAGTAGCCCAAAACAGGGTTCTAACTATGGCTACACCTTC. Translation gives CASSPKQGSNYGYTF.

The rearrangement uses TRBV19 and TRBJ1-3; 9 bases map to TRBD1. This CDR3 has 17 residues. V dropped 6 bases and J dropped 0; count of bases not matched to a gene: 9. From germline, CDR1 is LNHDA and CDR2 SQIVND (reference sequence). CDR3 amino acids: CASRSLTGGISGNTIYF. As DNA, the CDR3 is TGTGCCAGTAGGAGCCTGACAGGGGGAATCTCTGGAAACACCATATATTTT.

J is TRBJ1-1 and V is TRBV19; weak D call: TRBD1 (6 bases). This CDR3 has 13 residues. Germline CDR1 and CDR2: LNHDA and SQIVND (reference sequence). V lost 5 bases, J lost 4 bases, and 11 bases lay in between. This CDR3 reads CASSSRGITEAFF. DNA of the CDR3: TGTGCCAGTAGTTCCAGGGGAATCACTGAAGCTTTCTTT.

The chain carries TRBV4-1 and TRBJ1-1; 9 bases align to TRBD1. J lost 0 bases, V lost 1 base, and 3 bases had no gene match. The CDR3 loop spans 16 amino acids. From germline, CDR1 is MGHRA and CDR2 YSYEKL. CDR3 DNA: TGCGCCAGCAGCCAAGGGACAGGGGCAATGAACACTGAAGCTTTCTTT. Its translation is CASSQGTGAMNTEAFF.

This chain uses TRBV18 with TRBJ2-3; 12 positions agree with TRBD2. Germline lookup yields CDR1 KGHSH and CDR2 LQKENI. The CDR3 is 16 amino acids. J gave up 4 bases and V 8 bases, and 10 bases lay outside the gene matches. CDR3 protein: CASAPASGGEADTQYF. CDR3 sequence (DNA): TGTGCCAGCGCGCCGGCTAGCGGGGGGGAAGCAGATACGCAGTATTTT.

This clone was counted a single time. The genes are TRBV5-6 and TRBJ2-1; 8 bases match TRBD2. The junction had 7 bases not matched to a gene; V was cut back by 0 bases and J by 8 bases. The CDR3 consists of 15 residues. From germline, CDR1 is SGHDT and CDR2 YYEEEE. In DNA, the CDR3 is TGTGCCAGCAGCTTGGCCGTCGGGGGGGCCGATGAGCAGTTCTTC. Translated, it gives CASSLAVGGADEQFF.

The gene calls are TRBV6-6 and TRBJ1-2; the D gene is possibly TRBD1 (6 bases). V lost 2 bases to trimming and J lost 0 bases, with 10 bases between them. The CDR3 contains 15 residues. From germline, CDR1 is MNHNY and CDR2 SVGAGI (reference sequence). Here the CDR3 reads CASSYGTSTNYGYTF. In nucleotides, the CDR3 is TGTGCCAGCAGTTACGGGACATCCACTAACTATGGCTACACCTTC.

The rearrangement uses TRBV7-8 and TRBJ2-1; 10 bases are shared with TRBD2. From germline, CDR1 is SGHVS and CDR2 FQNEAQ. This CDR3 comprises 16 residues. The trim removed 5 bases at V and 5 bases at J, leaving 9 bases unmatched. The CDR3: CASSIKAGGPDNEQFF. CDR3 nucleotides: TGTGCCAGCAGCATAAAAGCGGGGGGGCCGGACAATGAGCAGTTCTTC.

A word on this clone: The same CDR3 is also encoded by other DNA sequences in this sample. The rearrangement links TRBV4-3 to TRBJ2-2; D is ambiguous. Germline lookup yields CDR1 LGHNA and CDR2 YSLEER. This CDR3 has 14 residues. V was cut by 0 bases and J by 4 bases, with 6 bases left in between. Written as DNA, the CDR3 is TGCGCCAGCAGCCAAGAGGCTGCCACCGGGGAGCTGTTTTTT. As protein: CASSQEAATGELFF.

This clone has a single count. The rearrangement joins TRBV2 to TRBJ2-3, with unresolved D. In germline, CDR1 is SNHLY, CDR2 FYNNEI. V dropped 5 bases and J dropped 2 bases, with 14 bases sitting between them. This CDR3 is 15 amino acids long. CDR3 loop: CASSPGPIPTDTQYF. In DNA, the CDR3 is TGTGCCAGCAGTCCCGGTCCTATTCCCACAGATACGCAGTATTTT.

CDR3 coding DNA: TGTGCCAGCAGTGAAGTTCCCGGACAGGGTCCCGTCGAGGGCACAGATACGCAGTATTTT. Protein sequence: CASSEVPGQGPVEGTDTQYF. The chain combines TRBV6-1 with TRBJ2-3; TRBD1 matches at 8 bases. Trimming at V came to 1 base and at J to 1 base, leaving 16 bases not matched to a gene. Germline loops: CDR1 MNHNS, CDR2 SASEGT. CDR3 length equals 20 residues.